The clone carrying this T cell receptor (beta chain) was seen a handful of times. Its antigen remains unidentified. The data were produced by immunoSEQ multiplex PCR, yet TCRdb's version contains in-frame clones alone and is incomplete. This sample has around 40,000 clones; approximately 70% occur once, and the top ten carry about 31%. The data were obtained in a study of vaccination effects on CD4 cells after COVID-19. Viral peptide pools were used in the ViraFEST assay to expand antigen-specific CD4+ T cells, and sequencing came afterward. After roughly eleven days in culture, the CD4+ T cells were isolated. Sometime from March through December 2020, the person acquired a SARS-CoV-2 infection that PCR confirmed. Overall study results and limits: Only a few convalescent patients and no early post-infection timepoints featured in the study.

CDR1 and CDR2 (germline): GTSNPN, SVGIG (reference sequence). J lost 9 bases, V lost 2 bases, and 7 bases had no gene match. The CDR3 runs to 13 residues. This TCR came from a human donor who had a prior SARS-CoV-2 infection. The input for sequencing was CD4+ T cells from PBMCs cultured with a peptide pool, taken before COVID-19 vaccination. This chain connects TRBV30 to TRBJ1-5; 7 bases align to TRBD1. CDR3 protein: CAWSRDSLVPQHF. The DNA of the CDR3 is TGTGCCTGGAGTCGGGACAGTCTTGTGCCCCAGCATTTT.